This T cell receptor (beta chain) was sequenced in a study of blood T cell repertoires in COVID-19. The CDR3 sequence is 15 residues long. Trimming removed 2 bases at V and 0 bases at J, with 10 bases between. CDR1 is MNHEY and CDR2 is SVGEGT in the germline V gene. Profiled with immunoSEQ multiplex PCR; TCRdb holds only in-frame clones, not every one. The table shows more than 90,000 clones, with 85% occurring only once. The source of this sequence is an elderly man with acute or convalescent COVID-19. The chain links TRBV6-2 or TRBV6-3 to TRBJ1-1; the D gene is possibly TRBD1 (6 bases). What was sequenced was peripheral blood. CDR3 sequence reads: CASSYRGTLNTEAFF. The CDR3, as DNA: TGTGCCAGCAGTTACAGGGGGACCCTGAACACTGAAGCTTTCTTT.